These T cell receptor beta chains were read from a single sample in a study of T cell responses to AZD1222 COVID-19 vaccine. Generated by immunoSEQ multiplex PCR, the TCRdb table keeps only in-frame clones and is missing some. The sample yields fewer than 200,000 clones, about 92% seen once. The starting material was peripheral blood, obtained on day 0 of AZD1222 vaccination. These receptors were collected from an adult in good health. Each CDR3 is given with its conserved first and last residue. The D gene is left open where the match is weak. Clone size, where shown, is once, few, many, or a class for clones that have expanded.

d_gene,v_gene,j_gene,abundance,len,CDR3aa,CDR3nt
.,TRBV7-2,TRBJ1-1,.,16,CASSLEVPHMNTEAFF,TGTGCCAGCAGCTTAGAGGTCCCACACATGAACACTGAAGCTTTCTTT
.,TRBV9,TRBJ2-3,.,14,CASSGGAITDTQYF,TGTGCCAGCAGCGGGGGGGCGATAACAGATACGCAGTATTTT
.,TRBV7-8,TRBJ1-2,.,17,CASSLLGFLAGDYGYTF,TGTGCCAGCAGCTTATTGGGTTTCCTAGCGGGGGACTATGGCTACACCTTC
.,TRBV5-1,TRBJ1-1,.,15,CASSSGGAQNTEAFF,TGCGCCAGCAGCTCCGGAGGGGCACAGAACACTGAAGCTTTCTTT
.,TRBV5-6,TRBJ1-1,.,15,CASSLGRGSDTEAFF,TGTGCCAGCAGCTTGGGGAGGGGAAGTGACACTGAAGCTTTCTTT
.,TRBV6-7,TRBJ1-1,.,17,CASSYWGPKYSNTEAFF,TGTGCCAGCAGTTACTGGGGACCGAAGTACTCGAACACTGAAGCTTTCTTT
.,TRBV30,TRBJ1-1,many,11,CAWVLNTEAFF,TGTGCCTGGGTTCTGAACACTGAAGCTTTCTTT
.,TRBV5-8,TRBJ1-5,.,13,CASTQRGNQPQHF,TGTGCCAGCACCCAAAGGGGAAATCAGCCCCAGCATTTT
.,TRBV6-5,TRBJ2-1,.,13,CASRLPSGNEQFF,TGTGCCAGCAGGTTACCTTCCGGCAATGAGCAGTTCTTC
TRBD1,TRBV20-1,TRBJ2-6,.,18,CSASMGQGIGAGANVLTF,TGCAGTGCTAGTATGGGACAGGGGATTGGAGCTGGGGCCAACGTCCTGACTTTC
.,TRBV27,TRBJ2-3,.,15,CASRRQILSTDTQYF,TGTGCCAGCAGAAGACAGATCCTTAGCACAGATACGCAGTATTTT
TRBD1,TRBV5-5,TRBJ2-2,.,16,CASSGRDRVYTGELFF,TGTGCCAGCAGCGGAAGGGACAGGGTATATACCGGGGAGCTGTTTTTT
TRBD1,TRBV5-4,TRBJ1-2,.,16,CASTSTDRGSFYGYTF,TGTGCCAGCACCTCGACAGACAGGGGTTCCTTCTATGGCTACACCTTC
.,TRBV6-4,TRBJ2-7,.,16,CASSDSAPSVGLEQYF,TGTGCCAGCAGTGACTCGGCTCCTAGTGTTGGCCTCGAGCAGTACTTC
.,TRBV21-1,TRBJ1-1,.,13,CASSRQGNTEAFF,TGTGCCAGCAGCAGACAGGGGAACACTGAAGCTTTCTTT
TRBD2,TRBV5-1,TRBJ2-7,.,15,CASSLGLAGAYEQYF,TGCGCCAGCAGCTTGGGGCTAGCGGGAGCCTACGAGCAGTACTTC
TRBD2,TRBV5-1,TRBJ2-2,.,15,CASSRAGEGTGELFF,TGCGCCAGCAGTCGGGCGGGGGAAGGCACCGGGGAGCTGTTTTTT
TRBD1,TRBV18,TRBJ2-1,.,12,CASSPDRREQFF,TGTGCCAGCTCACCGGACAGGCGTGAGCAGTTCTTC
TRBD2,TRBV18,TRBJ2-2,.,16,CASSPRGRGDTGELFF,TGTGCCAGCTCACCAAGAGGGAGGGGCGACACCGGGGAGCTGTTTTTT
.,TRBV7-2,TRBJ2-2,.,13,CASSFGRTGELFF,TGTGCCAGCAGCTTTGGCAGGACCGGGGAGCTGTTTTTT
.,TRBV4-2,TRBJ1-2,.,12,CASSGPEFGYTF,TGTGCCAGCAGCGGGCCGGAATTTGGCTACACCTTC
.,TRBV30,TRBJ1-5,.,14,CAWSVLGFRQPQHF,TGTGCCTGGAGTGTACTGGGGTTTCGACAGCCCCAGCATTTT
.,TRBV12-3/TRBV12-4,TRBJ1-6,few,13,CASSFSRDSPLHF,TGTGCCAGCAGTTTTTCCAGGGACTCTCCCCTCCACTTT
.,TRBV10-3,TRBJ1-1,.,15,CAISELWGQVTEAFF,TGTGCCATCAGCGAGCTATGGGGGCAGGTCACTGAAGCTTTCTTT
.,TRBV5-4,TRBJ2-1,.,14,CASSRGGLYNEQFF,TGTGCCAGCAGCCGAGGGGGTCTTTACAATGAGCAGTTCTTC
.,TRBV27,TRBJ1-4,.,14,CASSPLREREKLFF,TGTGCCAGCAGTCCCCTGCGGGAGAGGGAAAAACTGTTTTTT
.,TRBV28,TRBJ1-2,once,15,CASSSIDRPNYGYTF,TGTGCCAGCAGTTCGATAGACAGGCCTAACTATGGCTACACCTTC
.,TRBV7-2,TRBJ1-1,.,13,CASGIQQNTEAFF,TGTGCCAGCGGAATACAGCAGAACACTGAAGCTTTCTTT
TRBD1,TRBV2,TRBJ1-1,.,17,CASTHTLDRVSSAEAFF,TGTGCCAGCACCCACACCCTGGACAGGGTCTCCTCTGCTGAAGCTTTCTTT
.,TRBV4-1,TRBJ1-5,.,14,CASSPRVTNQPQHF,TGCGCCAGCAGCCCCCGGGTTACCAATCAGCCCCAGCATTTT
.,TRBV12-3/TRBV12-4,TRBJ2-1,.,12,CASSSTARWQFF,TGTGCCAGCAGTTCCACCGCGAGGTGGCAGTTCTTC
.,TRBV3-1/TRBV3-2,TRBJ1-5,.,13,CASSQGSNQPQHF,TGTGCCAGCAGCCAAGGCAGCAATCAGCCCCAGCATTTT
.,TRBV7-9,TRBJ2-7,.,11,CASSSTYEQYF,TGTGCCAGCAGCTCGACCTACGAGCAGTACTTC
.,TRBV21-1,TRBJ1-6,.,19,CASSNSRWAYLSYNSPLHF,TGTGCCAGCAGCAACTCCAGGTGGGCCTACCTCTCCTATAATTCACCCCTCCACTTT
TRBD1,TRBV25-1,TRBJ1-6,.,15,CASSQPGTGLSPLHF,TGTGCCAGCAGTCAGCCCGGGACAGGGTTATCACCCCTCCACTTT
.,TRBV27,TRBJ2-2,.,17,CASSLSPPWGATGELFF,TGTGCCAGCAGTTTATCCCCACCGTGGGGGGCTACCGGGGAGCTGTTTTTT
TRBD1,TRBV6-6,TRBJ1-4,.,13,CASSRQGREKLFF,TGTGCCAGCAGTCGACAGGGGCGGGAAAAACTGTTTTTT
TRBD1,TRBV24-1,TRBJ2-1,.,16,CATSDPQGPIHNEQFF,TGTGCCACCAGTGACCCACAGGGGCCGATACACAATGAGCAGTTCTTC
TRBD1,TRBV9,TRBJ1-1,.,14,CASSAFTGATEAFF,TGTGCCAGCAGCGCTTTCACAGGGGCCACTGAAGCTTTCTTT
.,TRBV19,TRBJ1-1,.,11,CASTRYTEAFF,TGTGCCAGTACCAGGTACACTGAAGCTTTCTTT
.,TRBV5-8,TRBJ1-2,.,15,CASSSGQRVYYGYTF,TGTGCCAGCAGCTCCGGACAGAGGGTATACTATGGCTACACCTTC